Listed below are T cell receptor beta chains from one sample, sequenced in a study of neoadjuvant anti-PD-1 for oral cavity cancer. Measured with immunoSEQ multiplex PCR; TCRdb has only the in-frame clones, and not every one. Seen here are 84,000 or so clones, approximately 84% observed once, and the top ten hold 3% to 3.5%. This specimen consisted of PBMCs, obtained before nivolumab (anti-PD-1) treatment. Receptors originate from a person between 35 and 79 years old with oral cavity squamous cell carcinoma. The CDR3 runs from the conserved cysteine through the conserved F or W.

j_gene | v_gene | len | CDR3aa
TRBJ1-5 | TRBV28 | 12 | CASSRDNQPQHF
TRBJ2-1 | TRBV11-2 | 15 | CASSFSGRPGDEQFF
TRBJ2-3 | TRBV11-2 | 15 | CASSLGGQFTDTQYF
TRBJ2-1 | TRBV5-6 | 15 | CASSPGLAAYNEQFF
TRBJ1-5 | TRBV28 | 14 | CASIRRGEDQPQHF
TRBJ2-3 | TRBV10-1 | 14 | CASSEGHGTDTQYF
TRBJ1-5 | TRBV30 | 13 | CAWRLASNQPQHF
TRBJ1-2 | TRBV5-1 | 15 | CASSLAAGASYGYTF
TRBJ2-5 | TRBV15 | 14 | CATSRVPAQETQYF
TRBJ2-7 | TRBV2 | 13 | CASSRDYSYEQYF
TRBJ1-5 | TRBV7-9 | 14 | CASSLRDRNQPQHF
TRBJ2-1 | TRBV30 | 14 | CAWSEGLEEDEQFF
TRBJ1-2 | TRBV19 | 14 | CASKTTGINYGYTF
TRBJ1-5 | TRBV30 | 15 | CAWSTGTKGNQPQHF
TRBJ2-6 | TRBV10-3 | 14 | CAISEGVGANVLTF
TRBJ2-4 | TRBV11-2 | 14 | CASSLGGAENIQYF
TRBJ2-7 | TRBV5-8 | 13 | CASTRDTAYEQYF
TRBJ2-3 | TRBV27 | 16 | CASSFAGRGRTDTQYF
TRBJ2-7 | TRBV19 | 15 | CASSISQDGSYEQYF
TRBJ2-5 | TRBV19 | 14 | CASSKSGNLETQYF
TRBJ2-7 | TRBV10-2 | 14 | CASSRTSGTYEQYF
TRBJ2-1 | TRBV10-3 | 16 | CAISESGGRAYNEQFF